Below are 10 T cell receptor beta chains sequenced from a single sample in a study of blood T cell repertoires in COVID-19. Sequenced by immunoSEQ multiplex PCR; TCRdb stores in-frame clones only, minus some. Of tens of thousands of clones detected, 80% to 90% appear once; the ten largest clones hold 7.5% to 9.5%. Specimen: peripheral blood. The source is a woman between 65 and 79 years old with acute or convalescent COVID-19.

The chain uses TRBV3-1 (or the pseudogene TRBV3-2) and TRBJ2-3, with a weak D call TRBD1 (6 bases). The germline gives CDR1 LGHDT, CDR2 YNNKEL (reference sequence). This CDR3 contains 15 residues. Trimming pared 1 base from V and 2 bases from J, leaving 10 bases between. The DNA of the CDR3 is TGTGCCAGCAGCCAAGCGACAGGACACACAGATACGCAGTATTTT. Translating gives CASSQATGHTDTQYF.

V gene TRBV6-5 combines with J gene TRBJ2-7; 13 bases line up with TRBD2. CDR3 length: 14 residues. V lost 4 bases to trimming and J lost 7 bases; unmatched junction nucleotides: 4. Germline CDR1 reads MNHEY; CDR2 reads SVGAGI. In nucleotides, the CDR3 is TGTGCCAGCAGTTTTGGACTAGCGGGAGTTGAGCAGTACTTC. It codes for CASSFGLAGVEQYF.

The rearrangement joins TRBV5-1 to TRBJ1-3, with a weak D call TRBD1 (6 bases). The CDR3 contains 13 residues. Germline CDR1 and CDR2: SGHRS and YFSETQ. Trimming left V 5 bases short and J 4 bases short, with 10 bases between. The CDR3, as DNA: TGCGCCAGCAGAAGCGGGACAGGAAACACCATATATTTT. Protein product: CASRSGTGNTIYF.

The sample holds a few counts of this clone. The chain has TRBV27 and TRBJ1-6, with 8 bases matching TRBD1. CDR1 is MNHEY, CDR2 SMNVEV, per germline (reference sequence). The CDR3 runs to 15 residues. V shed 2 bases, J shed 10 bases, and the junction held 7 bases outside the gene matches. DNA of the CDR3: TGTGCCAGCAGTTTAGGACAGGGTTTTGGCTCACCCCTCCACTTT. Its translation: CASSLGQGFGSPLHF.

This clone was counted a few times. J is TRBJ2-1 and V is TRBV7-3; 11 bases are a match to TRBD2. The V gene's germline CDR1 is SGHTA and CDR2 FQGTGA. CDR3 length: 15 residues. Trimming cost V 5 bases and J 5 bases; bases outside gene matches: 5. The CDR3 here is CASSRGLAENNEQFF. CDR3 coding DNA: TGTGCCAGCAGCCGGGGACTAGCGGAGAACAATGAGCAGTTCTTC.

The chain joins TRBV7-3 to TRBJ1-4, with 9 bases identical to TRBD1. Germline CDR1 reads SGHTA; CDR2 reads FQGTGA. This CDR3 is 16 amino acids long. Unmatched junction bases numbered 10, after V lost 4 bases and J lost 7 bases. CDR3 nucleotides: TGTGCCAGCAGCTCATGGCTGGGACAGGGTTCTGAAAAACTGTTTTTT. Translating it yields CASSSWLGQGSEKLFF.

The V gene is TRBV5-1, the J gene TRBJ2-5, with 7 bases lining up with TRBD2. Per germline, CDR1 SGHRS and CDR2 YFSETQ. Unmatched junction bases numbered 6, after V lost 0 bases and J lost 1 base. The CDR3 length is 16 residues. This CDR3 is CASSLGGTSVQETQYF. The CDR3 DNA is TGCGCCAGCAGCTTGGGGGGAACTAGCGTCCAAGAGACCCAGTACTTC.

The chain employs TRBV10-2 and TRBJ1-1; D perhaps matches TRBD1 (6 bases). The germline V gene encodes CDR1 WSHSY and CDR2 SAAADI. The CDR3 has 13 residues. The germline V and J ends were trimmed by 7 bases and 5 bases, with 14 bases remaining between them. The CDR3 region has the DNA TGCGCCAGCACAACACAGGGTAAGACTGAAGCTTTCTTT. Protein: CASTTQGKTEAFF.

The rearrangement joins TRBV6-5 to TRBJ1-4, with TRBD1 matching over 7 bases. Trimming at V came to 8 bases and at J to 6 bases, leaving 6 bases not matched to a gene. Germline CDR1 is MNHEY and CDR2 is SVGAGI. The CDR3 extends over 13 amino acids. CDR3 region: CASAGQQYEKLFF. The CDR3 DNA follows: TGTGCCAGCGCGGGACAGCAATATGAAAAACTGTTTTTT.

The chain is built from TRBV5-5 and TRBJ2-6; D is undetermined. The V and J ends lost 1 base and 2 bases respectively, with 4 bases between them. This CDR3 is 14 amino acids long. CDR1 and CDR2 from the germline V gene are SGHKS and YYEKEE (reference sequence). The CDR3 DNA reads as TGTGCCAGCAGCTTGCCCACTGGGGCCAACGTCCTGACTTTC. Translating it yields CASSLPTGANVLTF.